Presented here are 5 T cell receptor beta chains from one specimen sequenced in a study of breast tumors, draining lymph nodes, adjacent tissues. TCRdb analysed the multiplex PCR reads with MiXCR anew, one entry per CDR3 protein. This repertoire shows some 120,000 distinct CDR3 sequences, 15% to 20% found once; its top ten account for about 3.5%. Axillary draining lymph nodes of breast cancer patients supplied the node samples. Material for sequencing was axillary lymph node tissue. Receptors were obtained from a female donor with breast cancer. Some clones in this sample may be carry-over from other donors' samples.

This clonotype was counted ten times or more. The chain couples TRBV5-1 to TRBJ2-3; 12 bases align to TRBD2. The CDR3 has 18 residues. Germline CDR1 reads SGHRS; CDR2 reads YFSETQ. V shed 0 bases, J shed 2 bases, and the junction held 7 bases outside the gene matches. The CDR3 coding sequence is TGCGCCAGCAGCTTGGGGCTAGCGGGAGGGTTCGCCACAGATACGCAGTATTTT. Translated, it gives CASSLGLAGGFATDTQYF.

This clonotype was recorded many times. The chain joins TRBV12-3 or TRBV12-4 to TRBJ2-7, with D perhaps TRBD1 (6 bases). The V end lost 5 bases, the J end lost 2 bases, and 10 bases lay between the germline ends. This CDR3 spans 13 amino acids. CDR3 sequence: CASSPTGTYEQYF. The DNA for the CDR3 is TGTGCCAGCAGTCCGACAGGCACCTACGAGCAGTACTTC.

The rearrangement links TRBV28 to TRBJ1-2; D remains unclear. The germline V and J ends were trimmed by 6 bases and 5 bases, with 16 bases remaining between them. This CDR3 contains 14 residues. Germline V CDR1 and CDR2: MDHEN, SYDVKM. CDR3 amino acids: CASSRTARAYGYTF. CDR3 DNA sequence: TGTGCCAGCAGCAGGACCGCCCGGGCTTATGGCTACACCTTC.

The table lists this clonotype with many counts. V gene TRBV20-1 combines with J gene TRBJ2-5; D ambiguous. The germline V and J ends were trimmed by 6 bases and 0 bases, with 11 bases remaining between them. Germline V lookup: CDR1 DFQATT, CDR2 SNEGSKA (reference sequence). This CDR3 comprises 13 residues. The CDR3 DNA reads TGCAGTGCCCATGCGGTAGACCAAGAGACCCAGTACTTC. It codes for CSAHAVDQETQYF.

There are a few counts of this clonotype. CDR3 DNA: TGCGCCAGCAGCAAAGGGACAGGGGGAGATCTAGCTTTCTTT. As protein: CASSKGTGGDLAFF. The J gene is TRBJ1-1, the V gene TRBV5-1, with 11 bases aligning to TRBD1. The V gene end was trimmed by 4 bases and the J gene end by 10 bases; junction bases not matched to a gene: 9. The CDR3 is 14 amino acids. Germline V CDR1 and CDR2: SGHRS, YFSETQ. Complete variable domain (other parts from reference TRBV5-1 and TRBJ1-1): KAGVTQTPRYLIKTRGQQVTLSCSPISGHRSVSWYQQTPGQGLQFLFEYFSETQRNKGNFPGRFSGRQFSNSRSEMNVSTLELGDSALYLCASSKGTGGDLAFFGQGTRLTVV.